This TCR beta chain stems from a study of cytotoxic CD8 clonotypes in ibrutinib-treated CLL. Study results and caveats: Private clonotypes, not public ones, expanded at ibrutinib response.

In regard to this clone: Antigen specificity is unknown.

Produced via immunoSEQ multiplex PCR; TCRdb's table is partial and in-frame only. This table holds some 130,000 clones, approximately 90% found once. This clonotype originated in a human donor with chronic lymphocytic leukemia. Sample: PBMCs, taken after 12 months of ibrutinib treatment.

CDR3: CASLRLSNTGELFF. The CDR3 DNA follows: TGTGCCAGTTTGCGGCTCTCGAACACCGGGGAGCTGTTTTTT. The chain uses TRBV6-5 and TRBJ2-2, with unresolved D. Trimming took off 9 bases at V and 0 bases at J, with 11 bases between the two ends. Germline V lookup: CDR1 MNHEY, CDR2 SVGAGI. This CDR3 contains 14 residues.